These T cell receptor beta chains were read from a single sample in a study of CD8 T cells in Susac syndrome. TCRdb ran MiXCR on the immunoSEQ multiplex PCR reads and lists one entry per CDR3 protein. The sample contains 210,000 or so distinct CDR3 sequences, about 95% of which appear only once. Input material: CD4+ T cells from PBMCs. The receptors here all came from a human donor with Susac syndrome. Each CDR3 is given with its conserved first and last residue. The order of the fields is J gene, clone size, D gene, V gene, CDR3 protein, CDR3 DNA. A D gene is named only where the DNA matches it firmly. Clone size is not always given. Where it is, it says once, few, many or a class for expanded clones.

TRBJ1-2	-	-	TRBV29-1	CSVYGPGRYGYTF	TGCAGCGTTTATGGCCCGGGACGATATGGCTACACCTTC
TRBJ1-4	-	-	TRBV7-2	CASSLNIEEKLFF	TGTGCCAGCAGCTTAAACATAGAGGAAAAACTGTTTTTT
TRBJ2-5	-	-	TRBV27	CASSKTMGCETQYF	TGTGCCAGCTCCAAAACCATGGGCTGTGAGACCCAGTACTTC
TRBJ1-2	-	-	TRBV28	CASTETGTGNYGYTF	TGTGCCAGCACCGAAACAGGGACCGGGAACTATGGCTACACCTTC
TRBJ1-6	-	-	TRBV11-2	CASSSGVRGSYNSPLHF	TGTGCCAGCAGCTCGGGTGTCAGGGGCTCCTATAATTCACCCCTCCACTTT
TRBJ2-1	once	TRBD2	TRBV2	CASGSAGRADNEQFF	TGTGCCAGCGGCTCCGCTGGGAGGGCAGATAATGAGCAGTTCTTC
TRBJ2-1	-	-	TRBV20-1	CSASRDNEQFF	TGCAGTGCTAGTCGGGACAATGAGCAGTTCTTC
TRBJ1-1	-	-	TRBV5-1	CASSLWGGAGTENTEAFF	TGCGCCAGCAGCTTGTGGGGGGGAGCCGGGACCGAAAACACTGAAGCTTTCTTT
TRBJ1-2	-	-	TRBV6-6	CASSYRSNRAQGGYTF	TGTGCCAGCAGTTATCGGTCCAACAGGGCCCAGGGAGGCTACACCTTC
TRBJ2-5	-	-	TRBV2	CASSVLKETQYF	TGTGCCAGCAGTGTCCTTAAAGAGACCCAGTACTTC
TRBJ1-2	-	-	TRBV20-1	CSASERWTPGYGYTF	TGCAGTGCTAGCGAGCGGTGGACACCCGGCTATGGCTACACCTTC
TRBJ2-7	-	TRBD2	TRBV9	CASSPRGEAGSEQYF	TGTGCCAGCAGCCCGAGGGGAGAAGCGGGGAGCGAGCAGTACTTC
TRBJ1-4	-	-	TRBV3-1	CASSQDQGKDLEKLFF	TGTGCCAGCAGCCAAGATCAGGGGAAGGATCTCGAAAAACTGTTTTTT
TRBJ2-1	-	TRBD2	TRBV5-1	CASTLLAGEGDEQFF	TGCGCCAGCACCCTACTAGCGGGGGAGGGCGATGAGCAGTTCTTC
TRBJ2-3	-	-	TRBV3-1	CASSQGGPDTQYF	TGTGCCAGCAGCCAAGGGGGCCCAGATACGCAGTATTTT
TRBJ1-1	-	TRBD1	TRBV30	CAWRTGGRTEAFF	TGTGCCTGGAGGACAGGGGGTCGGACTGAAGCTTTCTTT
TRBJ2-7	-	-	TRBV2	CASSDWASLGPYEQYF	TGTGCCAGCAGTGATTGGGCATCCCTAGGACCTTACGAGCAGTACTTC
TRBJ2-1	-	-	TRBV15	CATSRVHEQFF	TGTGCCACCAGCAGAGTGCATGAGCAGTTCTTC
TRBJ2-7	-	-	TRBV3-1	CASSQDAASYEQYF	TGTGCCAGCAGCCAAGATGCGGCGTCCTACGAGCAGTACTTC
TRBJ1-2	-	-	TRBV30	CALRTGTNYGYTF	TGTGCCCTACGTACAGGGACGAACTATGGCTACACCTTC
TRBJ2-7	-	-	TRBV28	CASTSDKYEQYF	TGTGCCAGCACTTCAGACAAATACGAGCAGTACTTC
TRBJ1-6	-	-	TRBV6-1	CASTTQGRSSYNSPLHF	TGTGCCAGCACCACCCAAGGACGGAGCTCCTATAATTCACCCCTCCACTTT
TRBJ2-1	-	-	TRBV7-9	CASSLWRGPGPGRTEQFF	TGTGCCAGCAGCTTATGGCGGGGGCCGGGACCAGGGCGTACTGAGCAGTTCTTC
TRBJ2-5	-	TRBD2	TRBV4-3	CASSQAGIGGGETQYF	TGCGCCAGCAGCCAAGCCGGGATCGGGGGGGGCGAGACCCAGTACTTC
TRBJ1-2	once	-	TRBV6-2/TRBV6-3	CASSHRADNYGYTF	TGTGCCAGCAGTCACCGGGCAGATAACTATGGCTACACCTTC
TRBJ1-1	-	TRBD1	TRBV5-1	CASSSETGERHTEAFF	TGCGCCAGCAGCTCGGAGACAGGGGAGCGTCACACTGAAGCTTTCTTT
TRBJ2-1	-	-	TRBV6-1	CASIQSPTNEQFF	TGTGCCAGCATCCAGTCCCCGACCAATGAGCAGTTCTTC
TRBJ2-7	once	-	TRBV5-1	CASSLAGRGVFAYEQYF	TGCGCCAGCAGCTTGGCCGGCAGGGGTGTTTTTGCCTACGAGCAGTACTTC
TRBJ2-3	-	-	TRBV18	CASSPPWGSTDTQYF	TGTGCCAGCTCACCACCTTGGGGGAGTACAGATACGCAGTATTTT
TRBJ1-6	-	TRBD1	TRBV25-1	CASRQGSYNSPLHF	TGTGCCAGCCGACAGGGATCCTATAATTCACCCCTCCACTTT
TRBJ1-2	-	-	TRBV20-1	CSAIVVDSIYGYTF	TGCAGTGCTATCGTGGTGGACAGCATCTATGGCTACACCTTC
TRBJ1-5	-	-	TRBV10-3	CAISVGTVNQPQHF	TGTGCCATCAGTGTTGGGACTGTGAATCAGCCCCAGCATTTT
TRBJ1-1	-	-	TRBV7-2	CASSLHTPGTEAFF	TGTGCCAGCAGCTTACACACACCCGGAACTGAAGCTTTCTTT
TRBJ1-4	-	-	TRBV20-1	CSDQCPTGLNEKLFF	TGCAGTGACCAGTGCCCGACAGGTTTAAACGAAAAACTGTTTTTT
TRBJ1-1	few	TRBD1	TRBV27	CASSRQGGTEAFF	TGTGCCAGCAGTCGCCAGGGGGGGACTGAAGCTTTCTTT
TRBJ2-7	-	-	TRBV6-5	CASRRRTAASYEQYF	TGTGCCAGCAGACGGAGGACAGCCGCCTCCTACGAGCAGTACTTC
TRBJ1-1	few	-	TRBV9	CASSPWTGRTEAFF	TGTGCCAGCAGCCCGTGGACGGGACGGACTGAAGCTTTCTTT
TRBJ1-1	-	TRBD1	TRBV9	CASSAIQGAFAEAFF	TGTGCCAGCAGCGCGATACAGGGGGCGTTCGCTGAAGCTTTCTTT
TRBJ2-7	-	-	TRBV12-3/TRBV12-4	CASSPGTTYEQYF	TGTGCCAGCAGTCCGGGAACGACCTACGAGCAGTACTTC
TRBJ2-1	-	-	TRBV20-1	CSATGLQGSYNEQFF	TGCAGTGCTACCGGACTCCAGGGCTCCTACAATGAGCAGTTCTTC
TRBJ2-1	-	-	TRBV7-2	CASRLDRSSYNEQFF	TGTGCCAGCAGGCTCGACAGGAGCTCCTACAATGAGCAGTTCTTC
TRBJ2-7	once	TRBD2	TRBV30	CAWSLRGGGEQYF	TGTGCCTGGAGCCTGCGGGGGGGCGGCGAGCAGTACTTC
TRBJ2-1	-	-	TRBV7-8	CASSLATHEQFF	TGTGCCAGCAGCTTAGCTACCCATGAGCAGTTCTTC
TRBJ2-1	-	TRBD1	TRBV12-5	CASTGTGGNEQFF	TGTGCTAGCACCGGGACAGGGGGGAATGAGCAGTTCTTC
TRBJ1-4	-	-	TRBV12-3/TRBV12-4	CASSLAAGSNEKLFF	TGTGCCAGCAGCTTAGCGGCAGGGTCTAATGAAAAACTGTTTTTT
TRBJ1-6	-	-	TRBV29-1	CSVVEGYNSPLHF	TGCAGCGTTGTAGAAGGGTATAATTCACCCCTCCACTTT
TRBJ2-1	-	TRBD2	TRBV14	CASSQEGLAGGMSSYNEQFF	TGTGCCAGCAGCCAAGAGGGACTAGCGGGGGGGATGAGCTCCTACAATGAGCAGTTCTTC
TRBJ1-2	-	-	TRBV12-5	CASGFGQTNYGYTF	TGTGCTAGTGGTTTTGGGCAGACGAACTATGGCTACACCTTC
TRBJ2-5	-	-	TRBV11-2	CASSLVQQETQYF	TGTGCCAGCAGCTTAGTACAGCAAGAGACCCAGTACTTC